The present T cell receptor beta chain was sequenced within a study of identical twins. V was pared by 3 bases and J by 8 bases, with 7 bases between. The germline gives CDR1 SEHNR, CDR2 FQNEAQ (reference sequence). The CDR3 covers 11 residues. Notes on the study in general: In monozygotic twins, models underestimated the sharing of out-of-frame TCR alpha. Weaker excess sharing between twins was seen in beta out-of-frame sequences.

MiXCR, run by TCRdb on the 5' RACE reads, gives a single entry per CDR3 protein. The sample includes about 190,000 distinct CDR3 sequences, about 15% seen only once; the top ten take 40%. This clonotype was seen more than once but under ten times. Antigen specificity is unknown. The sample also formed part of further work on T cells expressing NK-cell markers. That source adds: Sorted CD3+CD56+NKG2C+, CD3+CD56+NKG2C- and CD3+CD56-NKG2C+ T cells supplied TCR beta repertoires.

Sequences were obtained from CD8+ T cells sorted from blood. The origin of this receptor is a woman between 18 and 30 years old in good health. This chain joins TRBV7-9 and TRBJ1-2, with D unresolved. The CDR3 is CASSLSEGYTF. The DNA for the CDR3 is TGTGCCAGCAGCTTGAGTGAAGGCTACACCTTC. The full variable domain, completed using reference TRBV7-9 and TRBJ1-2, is DTGVSQNPRHKITKRGQNVTFRCDPISEHNRLYWYRQTLGQGPEFLTYFQNEAQLEKSRLLSDRFSAERPKGSFSTLEIQRTEQGDSAMYLCASSLSEGYTFGSGTRLTVV.